This T cell receptor (beta chain) was found in a study of identical twins. This CDR3 is built from 13 residues. Trimming removed 4 bases at V and 3 bases at J, with 10 bases between. Each CDR3 protein gets one entry after TCRdb re-called the 5' RACE reads with MiXCR. The table has roughly 490,000 distinct CDR3 sequences, roughly an eighth seen once. In this sample, this clonotype turned up many times. This same sample was also taken into another study, of yellow fever vaccine responses in identical twins.

The specimen was CD4+ T cells sorted from blood. The sequence derives from a woman aged 18-29 years in good health. The chain joins TRBV12-3 or TRBV12-4 to TRBJ2-7; D unresolved. CDR3 region: CASSSYSVYEQYF. In DNA, the CDR3 is TGTGCCAGCAGTTCTTACTCGGTCTACGAGCAGTACTTC.